This is a list of T cell receptor beta chains from one sample in a study of blood T cell repertoires in COVID-19. This table comes from immunoSEQ multiplex PCR, and its TCRdb copy is limited to in-frame clones, with some not included. The sample carries about 150,000 clones, 80% to 90% recorded once. The specimen was peripheral blood. All receptors come from a man in his late teens or twenties with COVID-19, enrolled during active disease. Each CDR3 is given with its conserved first and last residue. The D gene is left open where the match is weak. Clone size appears in some rows only: once, few, many, or a class for an expanded clone.

CASSLGLVYETQYF,TGCGCCAGCAGCTTGGGACTAGTCTATGAGACCCAGTACTTC,.,TRBV5-1,.,TRBJ2-5
CASSQRLAGPSTDTQYF,TGCGCCAGCAGCCAACGACTAGCGGGCCCGAGCACAGATACGCAGTATTTT,.,TRBV4-1,TRBD2,TRBJ2-3
CATSDPASGSYNEQFF,TGTGCCACCAGTGACCCTGCCAGCGGGAGCTACAATGAGCAGTTCTTC,.,TRBV24-1,TRBD2,TRBJ2-1
CASSSWDKEEKLLF,TGTGCCAGCAGTTCCTGGGACAAAGAGGAAAAACTGCTTTTT,.,TRBV6-2/TRBV6-3,.,TRBJ1-4
CASSQGDSSYNEQFF,TGTGCCAGCAGTCAGGGGGACAGCTCCTACAATGAGCAGTTCTTC,.,TRBV6-5,TRBD1,TRBJ2-1
CASSFTGQITNYGYTF,TGTGCCAGCAGTTTCACCGGACAGATCACTAACTATGGCTACACCTTC,.,TRBV28,.,TRBJ1-2
CAGVSAGPSGNTIYF,TGTGCCGGAGTGTCGGCAGGGCCTTCTGGAAACACCATATATTTT,.,TRBV28,.,TRBJ1-3
CASSEGRVDSGNTIYF,TGTGCCAGCAGTGAAGGACGGGTTGACTCTGGAAACACCATATATTTT,.,TRBV6-1,.,TRBJ1-3
CAISEPLAGVGNEQFF,TGTGCCATCAGTGAACCCCTAGCGGGAGTCGGAAATGAGCAGTTCTTC,.,TRBV10-3,TRBD2,TRBJ2-1
CASSSRDRVNTGELFF,TGTGCCAGCAGCTCCCGGGACAGGGTGAACACCGGGGAGCTGTTTTTT,many,TRBV5-4,TRBD1,TRBJ2-2
CASSLSWGRNTEAFF,TGTGCCAGCAGCTTGTCATGGGGCCGGAACACTGAAGCTTTCTTT,.,TRBV5-8,.,TRBJ1-1
CASSPCPTSETYEQYF,TGTGCCAGCAGCCCATGCCCGACTTCTGAAACCTACGAGCAGTACTTC,.,TRBV21-1,.,TRBJ2-7
CASSIGQGADTQYF,TGTGCCAGTAGTATAGGACAGGGGGCAGATACGCAGTATTTT,.,TRBV19,TRBD1,TRBJ2-3
CASSQEGLAGVYEQYF,TGTGCCAGCAGCCAAGAAGGTCTAGCGGGAGTATACGAGCAGTACTTC,.,TRBV3-1/TRBV3-2,TRBD2,TRBJ2-7
CASRLTANYGYTF,TGTGCCAGCAGGTTGACAGCAAACTATGGCTACACCTTC,.,TRBV6-5,.,TRBJ1-2
CASSGHRDYGYTF,TGTGCCAGCAGCGGACACAGGGACTATGGCTACACCTTC,.,TRBV9,.,TRBJ1-2
CASSLALAEQYF,TGTGCCAGCAGCTTGGCATTAGCCGAGCAGTACTTC,.,TRBV5-6,.,TRBJ2-7
CASSNLDIMNTEAFF,TGTGCCAGCAGTAATTTGGACATCATGAACACTGAAGCTTTCTTT,.,TRBV28,.,TRBJ1-1
CASSRGRDLISSYEQYF,TGTGCCAGCAGCAGGGGGAGGGACCTTATAAGCTCCTACGAGCAGTACTTC,once,TRBV6-2/TRBV6-3,.,TRBJ2-7
CALEGLRDTGELFF,TGTGCCTTAGAGGGTTTGCGGGACACCGGGGAGCTGTTTTTT,.,TRBV7-8,.,TRBJ2-2
CASSSPRQGGTYEQYF,TGTGCCAGCAGCTCTCCGCGACAGGGCGGGACCTACGAGCAGTACTTC,.,TRBV6-2/TRBV6-3,.,TRBJ2-7
CASTPGQGDYNEQFF,TGTGCCAGCACCCCGGGACAGGGGGATTACAATGAGCAGTTCTTC,.,TRBV6-2/TRBV6-3,TRBD1,TRBJ2-1
CASSLGGIQETQYF,TGTGCCAGCAGCTTGGGGGGGATTCAAGAGACCCAGTACTTC,.,TRBV7-9,TRBD2,TRBJ2-5
CASSTLFPYRGGNYGYTF,TGTGCCAGCAGCACTCTCTTCCCTTACAGGGGTGGGAACTATGGCTACACCTTC,.,TRBV7-2,TRBD1,TRBJ1-2
CASRTGGTEAFF,TGTGCCAGTAGGACAGGGGGCACTGAAGCTTTCTTT,.,TRBV19,TRBD1,TRBJ1-1
CASTTRRAGETQYF,TGTGCCAGCACCACTAGGCGTGCCGGAGAGACCCAGTACTTC,.,TRBV5-4,.,TRBJ2-5
CASSPFTTPGIGEQYF,TGTGCCAGCTCACCATTCACAACTCCGGGAATCGGCGAGCAGTACTTC,few,TRBV18,.,TRBJ2-7
CASSAVAGDQETQYF,TGTGCCAGCAGTGCCGTAGCGGGGGACCAAGAGACCCAGTACTTC,.,TRBV28,TRBD2,TRBJ2-5
CATSDRGLASYNEQFF,TGTGCCACCAGTGACCGGGGACTAGCGTCATACAATGAGCAGTTCTTC,.,TRBV24-1,TRBD2,TRBJ2-1
CASSIDRDNSPLHF,TGTGCCAGCAGCATCGACAGGGATAATTCACCCCTCCACTTT,.,TRBV13,TRBD1,TRBJ1-6
CASSPGTTNEKLLF,TGTGCCAGCAGCCCAGGGACAACTAATGAAAAACTGCTTTTT,.,TRBV9,.,TRBJ1-4
CASSFALAAYNEQFF,TGTGCCAGCAGCTTTGCACTAGCGGCATACAATGAGCAGTTCTTC,.,TRBV7-8,TRBD2,TRBJ2-1
CASSSFQGQGAGETQYF,TGTGCCAGCAGCTCCTTCCAGGGGCAGGGGGCCGGTGAGACCCAGTACTTC,.,TRBV21-1,.,TRBJ2-5
CASSYFRGVEAFF,TGTGCCAGCAGTTACTTCAGGGGCGTTGAAGCTTTCTTT,.,TRBV6-2/TRBV6-3,.,TRBJ1-1
CASSQGDQPQHF,TGTGCCAGCAGCCAAGGGGATCAGCCCCAGCATTTT,.,TRBV5-8,.,TRBJ1-5
CASSPPGALTNTGELFF,TGCGCCAGCAGCCCGCCCGGAGCGTTAACGAACACCGGGGAGCTGTTTTTT,.,TRBV4-1,.,TRBJ2-2
CASSPPPSGDTQYF,TGTGCCAGCAGCCCCCCACCGTCCGGGGATACGCAGTATTTT,once,TRBV6-6,.,TRBJ2-3
CASRPDRARGNQPQHF,TGTGCCAGCAGACCGGACAGGGCAAGAGGCAATCAGCCCCAGCATTTT,.,TRBV28,TRBD1,TRBJ1-5
CASRARRTNEQFF,TGTGCCAGCAGGGCCCGGAGGACCAATGAGCAGTTCTTC,.,TRBV6-5,.,TRBJ2-1
CASEDKAKGGNQPQHF,TGTGCCTCCGAGGACAAGGCCAAAGGGGGCAATCAGCCCCAGCATTTT,few,TRBV30,.,TRBJ1-5
CASTYNSGANVLTF,TGTGCCAGCACTTATAACTCTGGGGCCAACGTCCTGACTTTC,.,TRBV6-2/TRBV6-3,.,TRBJ2-6